This T cell receptor (beta chain) was documented in a study of blood T cell repertoires in COVID-19. Whole-study context: COVID-19 samples, acute and convalescent, were from the United States, Italy and Spain. PBMCs, B-cell-depleted T cells, or T cells provided the cDNA or gDNA that made up the material.

Authors' analysis steps: Amplification of reference gene primers provided the estimated nucleated cell counts. TCRdb's table, derived via immunoSEQ multiplex PCR, lists solely in-frame clones and lacks some. The V and J calls and clone size are taken from that table; D and trimming were inferred from the DNA. Of around 200,000 clones listed, about 90% are singletons. The CDR3 totals 15 residues. The V gene's germline CDR1 is MGHRA and CDR2 YSYEKL. V was shortened by 1 base and J by 5 bases, with 15 bases between the two germline ends. The V gene is TRBV4-1, the J gene TRBJ2-7; D might be TRBD2 (6 bases). Sequenced material: peripheral blood. The sequence was collected from a man in his forties with active or convalescent COVID-19. The CDR3 sequence is CASSQGSSGSDEQYF. As DNA, the CDR3 is TGCGCCAGCAGCCAAGGGTCTTCCGGGAGCGACGAGCAGTACTTC.